Here is one T cell receptor (beta chain) with its context. This sample was included in a study of blood T cell repertoires in COVID-19. The CDR3 totals 14 residues. Germline CDR1 SGHRS, CDR2 YFSETQ. V shed 3 bases and J shed 7 bases, with 11 bases lying between them. The method was immunoSEQ multiplex PCR; TCRdb's version includes in-frame clones alone and lacks a portion of them. The sample lists approximately 300,000 clones; around 92% were seen once. This chain uses TRBV5-1 with TRBJ1-6; D might be TRBD1 (5 bases). Sequencing was carried out using peripheral blood. This receptor was identified in a woman in her twenties or thirties with COVID-19, enrolled during active disease. The CDR3 spells CASSWGRANSPLHF. The CDR3, as DNA: TGCGCCAGCAGCTGGGGCAGGGCAAATTCACCCCTCCACTTT.